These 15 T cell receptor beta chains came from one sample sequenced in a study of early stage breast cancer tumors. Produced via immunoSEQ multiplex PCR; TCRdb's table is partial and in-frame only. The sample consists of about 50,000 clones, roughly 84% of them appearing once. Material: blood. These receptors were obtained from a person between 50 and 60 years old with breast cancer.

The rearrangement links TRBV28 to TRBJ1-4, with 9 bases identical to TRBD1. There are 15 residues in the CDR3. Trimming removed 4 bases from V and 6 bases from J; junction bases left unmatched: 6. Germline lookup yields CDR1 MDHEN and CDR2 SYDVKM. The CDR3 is CASSSWTGADEKLFF. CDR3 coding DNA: TGTGCCAGCAGTTCCTGGACAGGGGCGGATGAAAAACTGTTTTTT.

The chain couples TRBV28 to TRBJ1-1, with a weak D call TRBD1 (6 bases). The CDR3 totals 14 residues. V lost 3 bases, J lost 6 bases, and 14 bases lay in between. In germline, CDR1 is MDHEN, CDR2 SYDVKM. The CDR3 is CASSLRGDGSEAFF. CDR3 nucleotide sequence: TGTGCCAGCAGTTTGAGGGGGGACGGATCTGAAGCTTTCTTT.

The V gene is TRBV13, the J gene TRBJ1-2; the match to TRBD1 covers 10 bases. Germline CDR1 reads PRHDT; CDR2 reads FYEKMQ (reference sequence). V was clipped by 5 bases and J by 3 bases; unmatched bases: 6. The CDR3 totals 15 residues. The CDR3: CASSMFGTGDYGYTF. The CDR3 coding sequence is TGTGCCAGCAGCATGTTCGGGACAGGGGACTATGGCTACACCTTC.

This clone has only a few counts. The CDR3 DNA reads as TGTGCCTGGAATTCGGGACAGGGCAATCAGCCCCAGCATTTT. It encodes CAWNSGQGNQPQHF. The J gene is TRBJ1-5, the V gene TRBV30, with 8 nucleotides matching TRBD1. There are 14 residues in the CDR3. Germline V gives CDR1 GTSNPN, CDR2 SVGIG (reference sequence). J was trimmed by 2 bases and V by 4 bases; bases with no gene match: 4.

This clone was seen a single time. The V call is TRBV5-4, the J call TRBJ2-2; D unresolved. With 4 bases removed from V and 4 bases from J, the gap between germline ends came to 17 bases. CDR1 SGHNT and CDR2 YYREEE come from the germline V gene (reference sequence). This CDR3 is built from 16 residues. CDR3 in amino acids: CASSKPDLRSTGELFF. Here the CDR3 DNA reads TGTGCCAGCAGCAAACCCGACTTACGGTCCACCGGGGAGCTGTTTTTT.

CDR3 bases: TGTGCCAGCAGTTACAGGCGGGGCTACGAGCAGTACTTC. Amino acid sequence: CASSYRRGYEQYF. The chain uses TRBV6-5 and TRBJ2-7, with a tentative D call TRBD2 (6 bases). The length of the CDR3 is 13 residues. Trimming pared 2 bases from V and 3 bases from J, leaving 8 bases between. Germline V gives CDR1 MNHEY, CDR2 SVGAGI.

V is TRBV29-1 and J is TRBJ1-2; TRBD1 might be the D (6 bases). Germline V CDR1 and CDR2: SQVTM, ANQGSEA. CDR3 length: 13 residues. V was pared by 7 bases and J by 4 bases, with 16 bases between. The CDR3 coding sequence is TGCAGCGCCGTACAGGGAGGGGGCTATGGCTACACCTTC. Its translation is CSAVQGGGYGYTF.

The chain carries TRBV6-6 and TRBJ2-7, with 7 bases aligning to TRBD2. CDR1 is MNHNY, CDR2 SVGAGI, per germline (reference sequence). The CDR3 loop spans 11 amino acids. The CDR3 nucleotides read TGTGCGGGGGGGAGGCCCTACGAGCAGTACTTC. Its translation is CAGGRPYEQYF.

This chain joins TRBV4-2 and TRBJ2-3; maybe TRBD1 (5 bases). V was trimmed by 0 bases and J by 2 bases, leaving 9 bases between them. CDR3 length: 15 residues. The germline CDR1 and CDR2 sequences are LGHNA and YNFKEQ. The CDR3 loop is CASSQDRAHTDTQYF. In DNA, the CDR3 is TGTGCCAGCAGCCAAGACAGGGCCCACACAGATACGCAGTATTTT.

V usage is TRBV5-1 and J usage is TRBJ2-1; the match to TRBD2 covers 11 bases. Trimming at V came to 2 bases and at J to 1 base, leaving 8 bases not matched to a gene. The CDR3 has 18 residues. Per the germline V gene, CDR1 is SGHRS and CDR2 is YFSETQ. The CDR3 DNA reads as TGCGCCAGCAGCTTCCCAAACACTAGCGGGAGATCCTACAATGAGCAGTTCTTC. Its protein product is CASSFPNTSGRSYNEQFF.

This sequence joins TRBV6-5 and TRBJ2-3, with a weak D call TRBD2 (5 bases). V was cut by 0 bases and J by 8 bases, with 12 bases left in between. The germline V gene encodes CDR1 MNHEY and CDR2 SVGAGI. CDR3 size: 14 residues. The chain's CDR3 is CASSYSVASSTQYF. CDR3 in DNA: TGTGCCAGCAGTTACTCGGTGGCTAGCTCTACGCAGTATTTT.

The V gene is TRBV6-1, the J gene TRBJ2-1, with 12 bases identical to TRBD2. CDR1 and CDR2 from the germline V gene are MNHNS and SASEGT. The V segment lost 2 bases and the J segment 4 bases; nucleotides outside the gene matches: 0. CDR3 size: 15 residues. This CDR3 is CASSELAGGYNEQFF. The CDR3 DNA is TGTGCCAGCAGTGAACTAGCGGGAGGGTACAATGAGCAGTTCTTC.

CDR3: CASSPAGGDYGYTF. The CDR3, as DNA: TGTGCCAGCAGCCCCGCAGGGGGGGATTATGGCTACACCTTC. The chain joins TRBV7-2 to TRBJ1-2, with 7 positions matching TRBD1. The CDR3 has 14 residues. With V trimmed by 5 bases and J by 5 bases, 8 bases remained unmatched. Germline V gene lookup returns CDR1 SGHTA and CDR2 FQGNSA.

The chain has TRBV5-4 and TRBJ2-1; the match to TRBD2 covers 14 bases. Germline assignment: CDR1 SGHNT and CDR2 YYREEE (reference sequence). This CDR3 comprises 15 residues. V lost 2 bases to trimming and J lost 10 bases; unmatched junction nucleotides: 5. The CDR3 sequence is CASSFRLAGGREQFF. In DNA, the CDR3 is TGTGCCAGCAGCTTTCGACTAGCGGGAGGGCGGGAGCAGTTCTTC.

The CDR3 is CASSLESPGNYGYTF. CDR3 DNA sequence: TGTGCCAGCAGCTTGGAGTCCCCGGGGAACTATGGCTACACCTTC. The gene calls are TRBV5-4 and TRBJ1-2; D is unclear. Per the germline V gene, CDR1 is SGHNT and CDR2 is YYREEE (reference sequence). Trimming cost V 0 bases and J 2 bases, with 11 bases left between them. This CDR3 spans 15 amino acids.